This is a list of T cell receptor beta chains from one sample in a study of human T cells and chemical hapten exposure. TCRdb called the RACE reads again in MiXCR, with one record for every CDR3 protein. This sample has fewer than 200,000 distinct CDR3 sequences, with about 20% found just once. Here the sequenced sample was whole blood, taken in connection with sensitization to the hapten diphenylcyclopropenone (DPC). The source of these receptors is a woman between 45 and 60 years old with alopecia areata. Some clones in this sample may be carry-over from other donors' samples. Both conserved end residues are part of each CDR3. Fields, in order: J gene, V gene, clone size, CDR3 length, D gene, CDR3 DNA, CDR3 protein. The D gene is left open where the match is weak. Expanded clones are given a class, and other clones once, few, many or no size at all.

>TRBJ2-2|TRBV2|.|16|TRBD2
TGTGCCAGCAGTGAAGCGCTTAGCGGGAGTAAAGGGGAGCTGTTTTTT
CASSEALSGSKGELFF
>TRBJ2-7|TRBV11-2|.|14|.
TGTGCCAGCAGCACACTATCCAGAGCCTACGAGCAGTACTTC
CASSTLSRAYEQYF
>TRBJ2-7|TRBV29-1|few|13|TRBD2
TGCAGCGTCAGACTAGCGGGAGCAGGAGAGCAGTACTTC
CSVRLAGAGEQYF
>TRBJ1-4|TRBV29-1|.|14|TRBD1
TGCAGCGCCGGATCCGGGACAGGGCACGAAAAACTGTTTTTT
CSAGSGTGHEKLFF
>TRBJ2-1|TRBV10-3|.|16|TRBD2
TGTGCCATCAGTGAGTATGGGCGGGAGGGCCGAGATGAGCAGTTCTTC
CAISEYGREGRDEQFF
>TRBJ1-1|TRBV27|few|15|.
TGTGCCAGCAGCCCCCTTGGGGGAGGGTTCACTGAAGCTTTCTTT
CASSPLGGGFTEAFF
>TRBJ2-3|TRBV6-5|.|16|.
TGTGCCAGCACCGATGGGGCAGGGATTCGTTTCGATACGCAGTATTTT
CASTDGAGIRFDTQYF
>TRBJ1-1|TRBV12-3/TRBV12-4|few|15|.
TGTGCCAGCAGTCCCCGTGTTTATCGGAACACTGAAGCTTTCTTT
CASSPRVYRNTEAFF
>TRBJ2-7|TRBV29-1|few|16|TRBD2
TGCAGCGTTGAATCGTCCGTAGCGGGGGTCTCCTACGAGCAGTACTTC
CSVESSVAGVSYEQYF
>TRBJ2-7|TRBV6-4|.|9|.
TGTGGGGGGGCCTACGAGCAGTACTTC
CGGAYEQYF
>TRBJ2-3|TRBV6-5|.|16|TRBD2
TGTGCCAGCAGACGTTCGGGACTAGCGGGCCTTGATACGCAGTATTTT
CASRRSGLAGLDTQYF
>TRBJ2-3|TRBV28|few|14|TRBD2
TGTGCCGCGGAGACAGCGGGAGCGGTGGATACGCAGTATTTT
CAAETAGAVDTQYF
>TRBJ2-4|TRBV10-3|.|15|TRBD2
TGTGCCATCAGTGCGGAGGGAGGGCACCAAAACATTCAGTACTTC
CAISAEGGHQNIQYF
>TRBJ2-6|TRBV29-1|many|16|.
TGCAGCGTTGCGGGGGCTAGTAGCCACGAGGCCAACGTCCTGACTTTC
CSVAGASSHEANVLTF
>TRBJ2-4|TRBV2|.|12|.
TGTGCCAGCAGCCCCCAGACAAACATTCAGTACTTC
CASSPQTNIQYF
>TRBJ1-5|TRBV20-1|few|13|.
TGCAGTGCTAGAAAGCAGGGGAATCAGCCCCAGCATTTT
CSARKQGNQPQHF
>TRBJ2-2|TRBV3-1|few|17|.
TGTGCCAGCAGCCAACCGGGCCAGGGGAGTAACACCGGGGAGCTGTTTTTT
CASSQPGQGSNTGELFF
>TRBJ1-3|TRBV29-1|.|12|.
TGCAGCGCGTCGCGGGAAGGAAACACCATATATTTT
CSASREGNTIYF
>TRBJ1-1|TRBV29-1|few|12|.
TGCAGCGTTAGACAACCTGGGGCTGAAGCTTTCTTT
CSVRQPGAEAFF
>TRBJ1-1|TRBV5-1|.|16|TRBD1
TGCGCCAGCAGTAAGGGGGCCGGACTCATGAACACTGAAGCTTTCTTT
CASSKGAGLMNTEAFF
>TRBJ2-5|TRBV11-1|.|13|TRBD2
TGTGTCAGCAGCTCGGGACTAGTTGAGACCCAGTACTTC
CVSSSGLVETQYF
>TRBJ1-1|TRBV20-1|.|15|.
TGCAGTGCTAGGAGGGAGACAGATCAGAACACTGAAGCTTTCTTT
CSARRETDQNTEAFF